The 32 T cell receptor beta chains below were found in one sample sequenced in a study of T cell responses to AZD1222 COVID-19 vaccine. Method: immunoSEQ multiplex PCR; TCRdb's copy keeps in-frame clones and lacks some. This sample has about 70,000 clones; around 90% occur once, and the top ten carry 1% to 1.5%. The sample was peripheral blood, taken 28 days after the second AZD1222 dose. Every receptor here comes from an adult who received the AZD1222 COVID-19 vaccine.

The DNA for the CDR3 is TGTGCCAGCAGCACCCGGGGAGGGTTTGGCTACGAGCAGTACTTC. It specifies CASSTRGGFGYEQYF. The chain carries TRBV6-5 and TRBJ2-7; 7 nucleotides match TRBD2. CDR3 size: 15 residues. The V segment lost 6 bases and the J segment 3 bases; nucleotides outside the gene matches: 11. Germline lookup yields CDR1 MNHEY and CDR2 SVGAGI.

This rearrangement joins TRBV3-1 (or the pseudogene TRBV3-2) to TRBJ2-1; TRBD2 agrees at 8 bases. The CDR3 has 15 residues. Germline V gives CDR1 LGHDT, CDR2 YNNKEL (reference sequence). V gave up 2 bases and J gave up 8 bases; unmatched junction bases: 8. CDR3 region: CASSQMSGSAHEQFF. The CDR3 DNA is TGTGCCAGCAGCCAAATGAGCGGGAGTGCCCATGAGCAGTTCTTC.

The chain links TRBV7-2 to TRBJ2-1; 8 nucleotides line up with TRBD2. The trim removed 0 bases at V and 4 bases at J, leaving 2 bases unmatched. This CDR3 has 15 residues. Germline loops: CDR1 SGHTA, CDR2 FQGNSA. The CDR3 is CASSLATSEYNEQFF. The CDR3 DNA sequence: TGTGCCAGCAGCTTAGCGACTAGCGAGTACAATGAGCAGTTCTTC.

V and J are TRBV29-1 and TRBJ1-3; D is unresolved. The CDR3 length is 12 residues. Germline CDR1 is SQVTM and CDR2 is ANQGSEA. V was cut by 3 bases and J by 4 bases, with 7 bases left in between. The CDR3 DNA is TGCAGCGTTGAGAAGGACGGAAACACCATATATTTT. Translated, it gives CSVEKDGNTIYF.

The chain recombines TRBV7-6 with TRBJ2-1; 10 bases map to TRBD2. V shed 2 bases, J shed 9 bases, and the junction held 4 bases outside the gene matches. Germline CDR1 reads SGHVS; CDR2 reads FNYEAQ. The CDR3 has 14 residues. The CDR3 here is CASSLQREGPEQFF. CDR3 nucleotide sequence: TGTGCCAGCAGCTTACAGCGGGAGGGCCCTGAGCAGTTCTTC.

There are a few counts of this clone. The genes are TRBV5-6 and TRBJ1-1, with D hard to call. The CDR3 consists of 13 residues. The germline CDR1 and CDR2 sequences are SGHDT and YYEEEE. V was clipped by 2 bases and J by 5 bases, with 10 bases between them. For the CDR3, the DNA is TGTGCCAGCAGCTTCGAAGGTGATACTGAAGCTTTCTTT. Translation gives CASSFEGDTEAFF.

The rearrangement joins TRBV30 to TRBJ1-1; TRBD1 might be the D (6 bases). Germline V lookup: CDR1 GTSNPN, CDR2 SVGIG (reference sequence). V shed 2 bases and J shed 11 bases, with 18 bases lying between them. The CDR3 spans 13 residues. The CDR3 reads CAWSRGDSQNAFF. Written as DNA, the CDR3 is TGTGCCTGGAGTAGGGGGGATAGCCAGAACGCTTTCTTT.

The chain couples TRBV7-8 to TRBJ1-2; D call uncertain. This CDR3 has 13 amino acids. V lost 4 bases to trimming and J lost 8 bases, with 14 bases between them. Per germline, CDR1 SGHVS and CDR2 FQNEAQ. CDR3 sequence reads: CASSSPLAGGYTF. CDR3 sequence (DNA): TGTGCCAGCAGCTCACCCCTCGCGGGCGGCTACACCTTC.

CDR3 sequence: CASSPVDYEQYF. CDR3 in DNA: TGTGCCAGCTCACCAGTAGATTACGAGCAGTACTTC. The chain joins TRBV18 to TRBJ2-7; the D is unclear. The CDR3 is 12 residues long. Looked up from germline, CDR1 is KGHSH and CDR2 is LQKENI. V lost 2 bases and J lost 4, with 6 bases in between.

The chain combines TRBV7-3 with TRBJ2-2, with 13 positions matching TRBD2. The germline V gene encodes CDR1 SGHTA and CDR2 FQGTGA. The CDR3 extends over 20 amino acids. J gave up 2 bases and V 2 bases, and 11 bases lay outside the gene matches. DNA for the CDR3: TGTGCCAGCAGCTTATTTGCGGGACTAGCGGGACCCACAAACACCGGGGAGCTGTTTTTT. This encodes CASSLFAGLAGPTNTGELFF.

The rearrangement links TRBV27 to TRBJ2-4; D may correspond to TRBD1 or TRBD2 (6 bases each). V lost 8 bases to trimming and J lost 4 bases, with 15 bases between them. This CDR3 spans 14 amino acids. Germline V CDR1 and CDR2: MNHEY, SMNVEV (reference sequence). The CDR3 nucleotides are TGTGCCAGCTCCCCCCAAGGGGGGAAAAACATTCAGTACTTC. Protein sequence: CASSPQGGKNIQYF.

V and J are TRBV28 and TRBJ1-5; D unresolved. This CDR3 is 15 amino acids long. The ends were cut back, 7 bases at V and 0 bases at J, with 13 bases in the middle. From germline, CDR1 is MDHEN and CDR2 SYDVKM. CDR3 bases: TGTGCCAGCATAGATCCAGCAAATAGCAATCAGCCCCAGCATTTT. Its protein product is CASIDPANSNQPQHF. The entire variable domain, with the rest obtained from reference TRBV28 and TRBJ1-5, is as follows: DVKVTQSSRYLVKRTGEKVFLECVQDMDHENMFWYRQDPGLGLRLIYFSYDVKMKEKGDIPEGYSVSREKKERFSLILESASTNQTSMYLCASIDPANSNQPQHFGDGTRLSIL.

V is TRBV7-3 and J is TRBJ2-7, with 11 positions matching TRBD2. After removal of 1 base from V and 4 bases from J, the junction contained 6 bases not matched to a gene. Germline V lookup: CDR1 SGHTA, CDR2 FQGTGA. The CDR3 consists of 16 residues. CDR3 sequence (DNA): TGTGCCAGCAGCTTAATCGCTAGCGGGAGGCTGTACGAGCAGTACTTC. It specifies CASSLIASGRLYEQYF. Supplemented by reference TRBV7-3 and TRBJ2-7, the full variable domain reads GAGVSQTPSNKVTEKGKYVELRCDPISGHTALYWYRQSLGQGPEFLIYFQGTGAADDSGLPNDRFFAVRPEGSVSTLKIQRTERGDSAVYLCASSLIASGRLYEQYFGPGTRLTVT.

This chain uses TRBV7-2 with TRBJ2-5, with 9 bases identical to TRBD2. The length of the CDR3 is 16 residues. The trim removed 1 base at V and 5 bases at J, leaving 8 bases unmatched. Germline CDR1 SGHTA, CDR2 FQGNSA. CDR3 region: CASSLVGGRASETQYF. As DNA, the CDR3 is TGTGCCAGCAGCTTAGTCGGCGGGAGGGCCAGTGAGACCCAGTACTTC.

V and J are TRBV7-8 and TRBJ2-1; 7 bases agree with TRBD2. Germline assignment: CDR1 SGHVS and CDR2 FQNEAQ. This CDR3 has 15 residues. J lost 8 bases, V lost 2 bases, and 9 bases had no gene match. The DNA of the CDR3 is TGTGCCAGCAGCTTAAATGGCCTTCGGGGGGATGAGCAGTTCTTC. Its translation: CASSLNGLRGDEQFF. Full variable domain (remainder filled in from reference TRBV7-8 and TRBJ2-1): GAGVSQSPRYKVAKRGQDVALRCDPISGHVSLFWYQQALGQGPEFLTYFQNEAQLDKSGLPSDRFFAERPEGSVSTLKIQRTQQEDSAVYLCASSLNGLRGDEQFFGPGTRLTVL.

This chain uses TRBV19 with TRBJ2-2; the D is unclear. There are 15 residues in the CDR3. Germline V lookup: CDR1 LNHDA, CDR2 SQIVND (reference sequence). V was cut by 3 bases and J by 0 bases, with 8 bases left in between. CDR3 loop: CASSMTPSNTGELFF. The DNA for the CDR3 is TGTGCCAGTAGTATGACACCTTCGAACACCGGGGAGCTGTTTTTT.

The chain carries TRBV4-1 and TRBJ2-1; no definite D call. The V and J ends lost 2 bases and 7 bases respectively, with 18 bases between them. This CDR3 spans 16 amino acids. Germline CDR1 MGHRA, CDR2 YSYEKL. This chain's CDR3 is CASSQILSLGFNEQFF. In DNA form, the CDR3 reads TGCGCCAGCAGCCAAATCCTGAGCCTCGGGTTTAATGAGCAGTTCTTC.

The chain has TRBV12-3 or TRBV12-4 and TRBJ2-1; D might be TRBD1 or TRBD2, each matching 5 bases. V was trimmed by 6 bases and J by 7 bases, leaving 10 bases between them. CDR3 length: 12 amino acids. CDR3 coding DNA: TGTGCCAGCAGGACAGCGGAGAATGAGCAGTTCTTC. It is translated as CASRTAENEQFF.

CDR3: CASSPAGAPMISPLHF. CDR3 DNA sequence: TGCGCCAGCAGCCCTGCGGGGGCCCCCATGATTTCACCCCTCCACTTT. This chain uses TRBV5-1 with TRBJ1-6; possibly TRBD1 for D (6 bases). The germline gives CDR1 SGHRS, CDR2 YFSETQ. V was shortened by 4 bases and J by 9 bases, with 20 bases between the two germline ends. This CDR3 has 16 residues. The whole variable domain, remainder taken from reference TRBV5-1 and TRBJ1-6, is KAGVTQTPRYLIKTRGQQVTLSCSPISGHRSVSWYQQTPGQGLQFLFEYFSETQRNKGNFPGRFSGRQFSNSRSEMNVSTLELGDSALYLCASSPAGAPMISPLHFGNGTRLTVT.

The chain employs TRBV2 and TRBJ1-1; no reliable D call. The CDR3 has 17 residues. V shed 5 bases and J shed 0 bases, with 19 bases lying between them. Germline-derived CDR1 and CDR2 are SNHLY and FYNNEI. The CDR3 protein is CASSPSPLEVMNTEAFF. The CDR3 DNA reads as TGTGCCAGCAGTCCGTCTCCCCTCGAGGTGATGAACACTGAAGCTTTCTTT.

This clone came up once. The chain combines TRBV9 with TRBJ2-2; 15 nucleotides agree with TRBD2. The CDR3 has 18 amino acids. Per the germline V gene, CDR1 is SGDLS and CDR2 is YYNGEE. J gave up 4 bases and V 3 bases, and 7 bases lay outside the gene matches. The CDR3 protein is CASSAWTSGRAVTGELFF. For the CDR3, the DNA is TGTGCCAGCAGCGCTTGGACTAGCGGGAGGGCCGTCACCGGGGAGCTGTTTTTT.

V usage is TRBV4-2 and J usage is TRBJ2-4, with TRBD1 as a possible D gene (6 bases). From germline, CDR1 is LGHNA and CDR2 YNFKEQ. The CDR3 totals 17 residues. With 0 bases removed from V and 1 base from J, the gap between germline ends came to 13 bases. The CDR3 region has the DNA TGTGCCAGCAGCCAAGATCGGGCAGGGGTGGCCAAAAACATTCAGTACTTC. It translates to CASSQDRAGVAKNIQYF.

The chain employs TRBV7-3 and TRBJ1-1; TRBD1 aligns across 7 bases. Per germline, CDR1 SGHTA and CDR2 FQGTGA. V gave up 5 bases and J gave up 3 bases; unmatched junction bases: 9. The CDR3 extends over 15 amino acids. For the CDR3, the DNA is TGTGCCAGCAGCCAGGGACAGCCAAGGTACACTGAAGCTTTCTTT. It encodes CASSQGQPRYTEAFF. Variable domain in full (rest from reference TRBV7-3 and TRBJ1-1): GAGVSQTPSNKVTEKGKYVELRCDPISGHTALYWYRQSLGQGPEFLIYFQGTGAADDSGLPNDRFFAVRPEGSVSTLKIQRTERGDSAVYLCASSQGQPRYTEAFFGQGTRLTVV.

The chain couples TRBV7-9 to TRBJ1-2; possible D gene TRBD1, 5 bases. From germline, CDR1 is SEHNR and CDR2 FQNEAQ (reference sequence). Trimming removed 1 base from V and 2 bases from J, with 5 bases in between. This CDR3 is 13 amino acids long. In DNA, the CDR3 is TGTGCCAGCAGCTTAGAGGGGAACTATGGCTACACCTTC. It yields the protein CASSLEGNYGYTF. The full variable domain, completed using reference TRBV7-9 and TRBJ1-2, is DTGVSQNPRHKITKRGQNVTFRCDPISEHNRLYWYRQTLGQGPEFLTYFQNEAQLEKSRLLSDRFSAERPKGSFSTLEIQRTEQGDSAMYLCASSLEGNYGYTFGSGTRLTVV.

The chain joins TRBV24-1 to TRBJ2-1; D not resolved. V lost 9 bases, J lost 0 bases, and 11 bases lay in between. Germline CDR1 and CDR2: KGHDR and SFDVKD. The CDR3 totals 14 residues. In DNA form, the CDR3 reads TGTGCCACCGGCGATTCCAGCTCCTACAATGAGCAGTTCTTC. Translation gives CATGDSSSYNEQFF.

V is TRBV19 and J is TRBJ1-1; no reliable D call. The CDR3 covers 11 residues. The germline CDR1 and CDR2 sequences are LNHDA and SQIVND (reference sequence). Trimming took 7 bases from V and 3 from J, leaving 6 bases between them. The CDR3 reads CASTTDTEAFF. Written as DNA, the CDR3 is TGTGCCAGTACCACCGACACTGAAGCTTTCTTT. The variable domain in full, completed from reference TRBV19 and TRBJ1-1, reads DGGITQSPKYLFRKEGQNVTLSCEQNLNHDAMYWYRQDPGQGLRLIYYSQIVNDFQKGDIAEGYSVSREKKESFPLTVTSAQKNPTAFYLCASTTDTEAFFGQGTRLTVV.

This clone was counted once. This rearrangement joins TRBV11-2 to TRBJ1-2; no definite D call. V was shortened by 3 bases and J by 10 bases, with 12 bases between the two germline ends. The germline V gene has CDR1 SGHAT and CDR2 FQNNGV. The CDR3 loop spans 12 amino acids. The CDR3 nucleotides are TGTGCCAGCAGCTTTGCGGTCTCTGACTACACCTTC. It translates to CASSFAVSDYTF.

The rearrangement uses TRBV19 and TRBJ2-1; TRBD1 matches 9 bases. Germline loops: CDR1 LNHDA, CDR2 SQIVND (reference sequence). This CDR3 has 15 amino acids. The trim removed 3 bases at V and 3 bases at J, leaving 3 bases unmatched. The CDR3 nucleotides are TGTGCCAGTAGTATCCCGACAGGGGGCTACAATGAGCAGTTCTTC. This codes for CASSIPTGGYNEQFF. Drawing the rest from reference TRBV19 and TRBJ2-1, the complete variable domain is DGGITQSPKYLFRKEGQNVTLSCEQNLNHDAMYWYRQDPGQGLRLIYYSQIVNDFQKGDIAEGYSVSREKKESFPLTVTSAQKNPTAFYLCASSIPTGGYNEQFFGPGTRLTVL.

This sequence joins TRBV6-6 and TRBJ1-5, with a tentative D call TRBD1 (6 bases). CDR1 is MNHNY, CDR2 SVGAGI, per germline (reference sequence). Trimming removed 8 bases from V and 4 bases from J, with 18 bases in between. CDR3 length: 15 residues. In DNA form, the CDR3 reads TGTGCCAGCGTCTGGGGACAAGGGGGGAATCAGCCCCAGCATTTT. It encodes CASVWGQGGNQPQHF.

This rearrangement joins TRBV28 to TRBJ1-4; D possibly corresponds to TRBD1 (6 bases). The CDR3 is made up of 14 amino acids. V was clipped by 6 bases and J by 8 bases, with 16 bases between them. Germline V gene sequence: CDR1 MDHEN, CDR2 SYDVKM. Here the CDR3 DNA reads TGTGCCAGCAGATCAAGGGGGGCTGGAGAAAAACTGTTTTTT. Its protein product is CASRSRGAGEKLFF.

This clone was detected once. The V and J genes are TRBV3-1 (or the pseudogene TRBV3-2) and TRBJ2-7; 12 bases align to TRBD2. After removal of 4 bases from V and 1 base from J, the junction contained 5 bases not matched to a gene. The CDR3 spans 16 residues. Germline assignment: CDR1 LGHDT and CDR2 YNNKEL (reference sequence). The DNA for the CDR3 is TGTGCCAGCAGCCTGGGGACTAGCGGGCGATCCTACGAGCAGTACTTC. It specifies CASSLGTSGRSYEQYF.

This sequence joins TRBV15 and TRBJ1-5; weak D call: TRBD1 (6 bases). The CDR3 extends over 15 amino acids. V lost 5 bases and J 7 bases, leaving 18 bases between the germline ends. Germline loops: CDR1 LNHNV, CDR2 YYDKDF (reference sequence). CDR3 in amino acids: CATSYTRGMEQPQHF. CDR3 in DNA: TGTGCCACCAGCTACACGAGGGGGATGGAGCAGCCCCAGCATTTT.